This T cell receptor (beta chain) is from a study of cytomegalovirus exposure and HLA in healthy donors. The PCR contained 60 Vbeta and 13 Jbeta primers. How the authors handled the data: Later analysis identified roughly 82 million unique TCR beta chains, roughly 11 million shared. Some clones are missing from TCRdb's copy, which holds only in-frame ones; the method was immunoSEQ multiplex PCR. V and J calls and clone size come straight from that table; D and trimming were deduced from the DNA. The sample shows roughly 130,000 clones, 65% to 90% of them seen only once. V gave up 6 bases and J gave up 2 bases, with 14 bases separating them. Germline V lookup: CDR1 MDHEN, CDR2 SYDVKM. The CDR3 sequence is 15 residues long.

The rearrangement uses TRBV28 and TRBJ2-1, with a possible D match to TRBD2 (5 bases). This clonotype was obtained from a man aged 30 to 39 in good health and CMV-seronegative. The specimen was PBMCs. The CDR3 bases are TGTGCCAGCAGCTACCCTAGGAGGACCTACAATGAGCAGTTCTTC. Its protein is CASSYPRRTYNEQFF.